These 6 T cell receptor beta chains came from one sample sequenced in a study of tumor and adjacent non-tumor tissue in lung cancer. Three rounds of nested PCR, following a modified ARM-PCR protocol, produced the TCRbeta library. TCRdb recomputed calls from the multiplex PCR reads with MiXCR, one row per CDR3 protein. Of more than 85,000 distinct CDR3 sequences listed, roughly 80% were seen once; the top ten hold around a third. The template was RNA from unsorted bulk tissue. What was sequenced was lung tumor tissue. All receptors derive from a woman aged 60-75 years with non-small cell lung cancer.

Concerning this clonotype itself: One junction end does not reproduce the germline sequence, and a read error may be involved. The rearrangement links TRBV4-3 to TRBJ2-2, with D perhaps TRBD2 (7 bases). The CDR3 is 16 residues long. CDR1 is LGHNA and CDR2 is YSLEER in the germline V gene. DNA of the CDR3: TGCGCCAGCTGCCAAGATAGGGGGGGAACAGTCGGGGAGCTGTTTTTT. It codes for CASCQDRGGTVGELFF.

This clonotype appeared a few times. Sequence at one end of the junction differs from germline and may be a read error. The chain has TRBV29-1 and TRBJ2-7; TRBD2 might be the D (5 bases). Germline V gene sequence: CDR1 SQVTM, CDR2 ANQGSEA. The CDR3 spans 14 residues. The CDR3 nucleotides read TGTAGCGTCCGAAGTGGAGGCGTAACCTACGAGCAGTACTTC. Protein: CSVRSGGVTYEQYF.

About this clonotype itself: The junction differs from germline at one of its ends, possibly a read error. V is TRBV11-3 and J is TRBJ2-2; a possible D gene is TRBD2 (5 bases). The V gene's germline CDR1 is SGHNT and CDR2 YENEEA. The CDR3 length is 17 residues. CDR3 bases: TGTGCCAGCAGCTTTCCCCTCATGGGTTCGAACACCGGGGATCTGTTTTTT. It yields the protein CASSFPLMGSNTGDLFF.

Concerning this clonotype itself: This may be a read error: a much more frequent sequence differs by one nucleotide. V usage is TRBV4-3 and J usage is TRBJ2-7; 9 bases match TRBD1. This CDR3 spans 16 amino acids. After removal of 0 bases from V and 2 bases from J, the junction contained 5 bases not matched to a gene. Germline CDR1 and CDR2: LGHNA and YSLEER. Here the CDR3 DNA reads TGCGCCAGCAGCCAAGATTACGGGACAGGGCCCTACGAGCAGTACTTC. Translating it yields CASSQDYGTGPYEQYF.

The gene calls are TRBV20-1 and TRBJ2-7; no firm D call. Trimming cost V 2 bases and J 0 bases, with 14 bases left between them. The CDR3 is made up of 15 amino acids. The germline V gene has CDR1 DFQATT and CDR2 SNEGSKA (reference sequence). This chain's CDR3 is CSARYLANGSYEQYF. CDR3 DNA: TGCAGTGCTAGATATTTGGCTAACGGCTCCTACGAGCAGTACTTC.

Worth noting for this clonotype: Compared with germline, one end of the junction differs, possibly owing to a read error. This sequence joins TRBV11-3 and TRBJ1-5; D is undetermined. From germline, CDR1 is SGHNT and CDR2 YENEEA. This CDR3 spans 13 amino acids. Here the CDR3 reads CTSSRSRDQPQHF. In DNA, the CDR3 is TGTACCAGCAGCAGAAGCAGAGATCAGCCCCAGCATTTT.